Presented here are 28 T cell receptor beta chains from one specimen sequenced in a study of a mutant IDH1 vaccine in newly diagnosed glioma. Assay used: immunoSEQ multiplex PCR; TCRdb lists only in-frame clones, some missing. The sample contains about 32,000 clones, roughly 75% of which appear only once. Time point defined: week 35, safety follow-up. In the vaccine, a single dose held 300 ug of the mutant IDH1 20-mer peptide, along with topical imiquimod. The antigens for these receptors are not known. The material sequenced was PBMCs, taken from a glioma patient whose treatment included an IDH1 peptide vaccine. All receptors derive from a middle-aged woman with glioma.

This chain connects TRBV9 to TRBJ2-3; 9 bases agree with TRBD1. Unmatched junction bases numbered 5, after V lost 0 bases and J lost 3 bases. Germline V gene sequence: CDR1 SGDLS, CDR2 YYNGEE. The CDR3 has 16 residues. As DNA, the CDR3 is TGTGCCAGCAGCGTAGCGGGACAGGGCTTGACAGATACGCAGTATTTT. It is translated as CASSVAGQGLTDTQYF.

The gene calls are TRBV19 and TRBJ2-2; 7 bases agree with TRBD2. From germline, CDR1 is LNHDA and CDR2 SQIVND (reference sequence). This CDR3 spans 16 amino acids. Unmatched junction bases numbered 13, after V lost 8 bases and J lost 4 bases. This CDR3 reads CASVLTGRGGTGELFF. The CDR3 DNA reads TGTGCCAGTGTACTAACGGGGAGGGGAGGCACCGGGGAGCTGTTTTTT.

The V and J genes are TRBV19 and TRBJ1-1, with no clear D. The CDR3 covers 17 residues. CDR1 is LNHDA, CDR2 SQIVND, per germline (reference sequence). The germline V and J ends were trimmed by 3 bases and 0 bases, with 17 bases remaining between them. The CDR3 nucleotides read TGTGCCAGTAGTATCTCAGGTCCGGCCACACTGAACACTGAAGCTTTCTTT. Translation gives CASSISGPATLNTEAFF.

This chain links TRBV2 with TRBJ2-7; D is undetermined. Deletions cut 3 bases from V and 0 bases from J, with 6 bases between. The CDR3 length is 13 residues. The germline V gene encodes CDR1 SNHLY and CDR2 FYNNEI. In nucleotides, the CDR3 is TGTGCCAGCAGTGAGGGCTACTCCTACGAGCAGTACTTC. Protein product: CASSEGYSYEQYF.

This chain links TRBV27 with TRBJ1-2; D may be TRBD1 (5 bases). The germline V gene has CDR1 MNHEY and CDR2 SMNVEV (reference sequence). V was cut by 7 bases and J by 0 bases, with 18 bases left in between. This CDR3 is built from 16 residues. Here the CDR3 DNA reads TGTGCCAGCATGAGTAGGGAAGGGGCCGCTAACTATGGCTACACCTTC. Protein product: CASMSREGAANYGYTF.

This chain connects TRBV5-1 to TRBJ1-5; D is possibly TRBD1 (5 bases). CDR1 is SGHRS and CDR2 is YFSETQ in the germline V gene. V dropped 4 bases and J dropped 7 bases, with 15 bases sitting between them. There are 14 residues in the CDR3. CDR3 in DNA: TGCGCCAGCAGCCGCAACCCGGGGGAACAGCCCCAGCATTTT. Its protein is CASSRNPGEQPQHF.

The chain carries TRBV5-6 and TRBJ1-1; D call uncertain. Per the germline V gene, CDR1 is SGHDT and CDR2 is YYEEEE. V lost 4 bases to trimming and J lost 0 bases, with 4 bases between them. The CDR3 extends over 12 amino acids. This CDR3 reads CASSRLNTEAFF. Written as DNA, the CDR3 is TGTGCCAGCAGCCGACTGAACACTGAAGCTTTCTTT.

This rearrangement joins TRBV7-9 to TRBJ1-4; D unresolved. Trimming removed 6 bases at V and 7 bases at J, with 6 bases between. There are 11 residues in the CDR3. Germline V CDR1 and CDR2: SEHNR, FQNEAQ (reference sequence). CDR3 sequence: CASRDGEKLFF. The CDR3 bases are TGTGCCAGCAGGGATGGTGAAAAACTGTTTTTT.

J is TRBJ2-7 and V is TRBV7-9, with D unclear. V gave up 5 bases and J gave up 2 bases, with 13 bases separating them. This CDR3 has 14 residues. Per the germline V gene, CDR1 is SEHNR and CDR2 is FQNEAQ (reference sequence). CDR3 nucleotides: TGTGCCAGCAGCCTGGGAATGGGCCCCTACGAGCAGTACTTC. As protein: CASSLGMGPYEQYF.

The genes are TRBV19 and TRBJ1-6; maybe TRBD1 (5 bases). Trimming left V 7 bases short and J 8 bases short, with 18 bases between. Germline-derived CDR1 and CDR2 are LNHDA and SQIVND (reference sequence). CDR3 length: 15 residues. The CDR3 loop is CASTNRDFYYSPLHF. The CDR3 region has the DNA TGTGCCAGTACTAACCGGGACTTTTACTATTCACCCCTCCACTTT.

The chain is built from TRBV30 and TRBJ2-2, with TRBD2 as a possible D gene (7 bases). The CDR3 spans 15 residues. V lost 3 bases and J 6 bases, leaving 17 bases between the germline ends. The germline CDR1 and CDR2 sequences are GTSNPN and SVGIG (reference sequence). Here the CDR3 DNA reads TGTGCCTGGAGCGAGGGGGGGATTGGGTCCGGGGAGCTGTTTTTT. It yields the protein CAWSEGGIGSGELFF.

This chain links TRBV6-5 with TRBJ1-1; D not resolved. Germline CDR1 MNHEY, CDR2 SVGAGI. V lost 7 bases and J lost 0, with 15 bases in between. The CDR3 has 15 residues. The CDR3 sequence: CASTITSGVNTEAFF. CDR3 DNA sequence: TGTGCCAGCACCATAACCTCGGGCGTGAACACTGAAGCTTTCTTT.

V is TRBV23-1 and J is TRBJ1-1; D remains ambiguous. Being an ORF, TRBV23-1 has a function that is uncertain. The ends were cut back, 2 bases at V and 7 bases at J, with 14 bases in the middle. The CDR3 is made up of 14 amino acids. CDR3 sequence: CASSQNNQENEAFF. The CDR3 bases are TGCGCCAGCAGTCAAAATAACCAGGAGAATGAAGCTTTCTTT.

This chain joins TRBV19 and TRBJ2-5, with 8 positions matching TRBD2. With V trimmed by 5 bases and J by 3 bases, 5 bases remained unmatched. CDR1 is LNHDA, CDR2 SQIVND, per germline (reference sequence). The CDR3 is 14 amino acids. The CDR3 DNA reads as TGTGCCAGTAGTTTCGGGGGGGCAGAAGAGACCCAGTACTTC. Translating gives CASSFGGAEETQYF.

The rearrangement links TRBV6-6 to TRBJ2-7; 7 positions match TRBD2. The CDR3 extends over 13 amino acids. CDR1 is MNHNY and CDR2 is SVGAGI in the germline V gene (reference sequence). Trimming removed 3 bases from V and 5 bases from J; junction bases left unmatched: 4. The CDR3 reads CASSYPGRDEQYF. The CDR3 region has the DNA TGTGCCAGCAGTTATCCAGGGAGGGACGAGCAGTACTTC.

The CDR3 reads CASSLDTLLAGDPSTDTQYF. The CDR3 coding sequence is TGCGCCAGCAGCTTGGATACATTGTTAGCGGGGGACCCCAGCACAGATACGCAGTATTTT. The chain has TRBV5-1 and TRBJ2-3; 9 bases fit TRBD2. Trimming took 0 bases from V and 0 from J; bases not matched to a gene: 14. CDR1 and CDR2 from the germline V gene are SGHRS and YFSETQ. The CDR3 runs to 20 residues.

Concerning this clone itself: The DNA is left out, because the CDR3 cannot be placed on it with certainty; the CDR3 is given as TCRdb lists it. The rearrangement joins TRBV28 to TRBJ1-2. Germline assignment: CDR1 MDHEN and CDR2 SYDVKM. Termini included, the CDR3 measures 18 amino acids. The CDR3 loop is CASSSSGPGGVPRYGYTF.

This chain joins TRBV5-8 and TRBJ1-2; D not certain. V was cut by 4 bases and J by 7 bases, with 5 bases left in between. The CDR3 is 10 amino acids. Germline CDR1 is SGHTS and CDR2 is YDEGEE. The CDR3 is CASSPFGYTF. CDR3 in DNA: TGTGCCAGCAGCCCGTTTGGCTACACCTTC.

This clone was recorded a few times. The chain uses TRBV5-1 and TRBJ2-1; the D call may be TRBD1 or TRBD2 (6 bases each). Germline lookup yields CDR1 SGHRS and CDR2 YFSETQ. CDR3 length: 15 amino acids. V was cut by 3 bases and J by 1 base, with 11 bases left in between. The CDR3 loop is CASSSEGGSYNEQFF. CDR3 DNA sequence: TGCGCCAGCAGCTCGGAGGGGGGATCCTACAATGAGCAGTTCTTC.

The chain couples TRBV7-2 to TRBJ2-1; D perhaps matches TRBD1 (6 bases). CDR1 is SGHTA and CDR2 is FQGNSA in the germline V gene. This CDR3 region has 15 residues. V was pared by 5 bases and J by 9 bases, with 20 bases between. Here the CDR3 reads CASSLRLLGGGEQFF. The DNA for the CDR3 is TGTGCCAGCAGCCTCAGGCTTCTTGGGGGCGGTGAGCAGTTCTTC.

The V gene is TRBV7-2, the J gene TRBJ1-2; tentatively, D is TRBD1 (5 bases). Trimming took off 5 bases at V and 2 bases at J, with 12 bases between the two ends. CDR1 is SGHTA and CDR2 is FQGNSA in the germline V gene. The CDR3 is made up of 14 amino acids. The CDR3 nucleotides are TGTGCCAGCAGCCCGAGGGGAGTCAACTATGGCTACACCTTC. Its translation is CASSPRGVNYGYTF.

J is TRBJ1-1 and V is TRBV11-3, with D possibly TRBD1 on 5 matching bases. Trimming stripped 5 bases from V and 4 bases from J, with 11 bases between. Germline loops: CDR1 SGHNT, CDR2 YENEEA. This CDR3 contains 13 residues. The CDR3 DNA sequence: TGTGCCAGCAGCACAAGGGGAGTCACTGAAGCTTTCTTT. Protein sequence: CASSTRGVTEAFF.

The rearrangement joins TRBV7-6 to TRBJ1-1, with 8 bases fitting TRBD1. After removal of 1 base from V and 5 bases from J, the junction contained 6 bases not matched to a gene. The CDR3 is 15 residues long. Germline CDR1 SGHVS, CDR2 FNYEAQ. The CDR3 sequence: CASSLGQGIYTEAFF. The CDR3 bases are TGTGCCAGCAGCTTAGGACAGGGGATATATACTGAAGCTTTCTTT.

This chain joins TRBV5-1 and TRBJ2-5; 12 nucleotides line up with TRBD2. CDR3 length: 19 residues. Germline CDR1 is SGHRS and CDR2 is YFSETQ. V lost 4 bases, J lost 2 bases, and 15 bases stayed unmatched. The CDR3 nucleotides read TGCGCCAGCAGCCCGGGACTAGCGGGTCCCGGGGGGTATCAAGAGACCCAGTACTTC. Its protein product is CASSPGLAGPGGYQETQYF.

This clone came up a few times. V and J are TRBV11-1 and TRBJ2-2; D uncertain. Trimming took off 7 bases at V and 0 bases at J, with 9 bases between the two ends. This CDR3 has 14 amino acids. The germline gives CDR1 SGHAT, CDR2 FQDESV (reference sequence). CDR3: CASNLHPNTGELFF. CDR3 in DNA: TGTGCCAGCAACCTCCACCCGAACACCGGGGAGCTGTTTTTT.

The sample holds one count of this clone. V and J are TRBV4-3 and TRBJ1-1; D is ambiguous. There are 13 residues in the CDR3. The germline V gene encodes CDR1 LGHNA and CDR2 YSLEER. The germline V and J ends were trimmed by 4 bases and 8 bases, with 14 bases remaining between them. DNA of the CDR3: TGCGCCAGCAGCCCCGAGGGCGGAGGGGAAGCTTTCTTT. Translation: CASSPEGGGEAFF.

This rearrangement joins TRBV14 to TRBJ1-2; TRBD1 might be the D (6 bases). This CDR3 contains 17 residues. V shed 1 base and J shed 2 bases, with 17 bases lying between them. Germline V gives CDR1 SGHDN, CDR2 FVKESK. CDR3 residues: CASSQGGQGSLNYGYTF. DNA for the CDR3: TGTGCCAGCAGCCAAGGGGGGCAGGGGAGTCTAAACTATGGCTACACCTTC.

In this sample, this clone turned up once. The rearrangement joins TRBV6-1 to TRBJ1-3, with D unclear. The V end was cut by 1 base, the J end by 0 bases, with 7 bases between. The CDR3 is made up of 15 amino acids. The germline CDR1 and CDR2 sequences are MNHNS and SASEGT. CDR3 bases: TGTGCCAGCAGTGAAGTCCGTCGCTCTGGAAACACCATATATTTT. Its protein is CASSEVRRSGNTIYF.